A single sample gave rise to the 2 T cell receptor beta chains below, sequenced in a study of T cell repertoires in cytomegalovirus infection. TCRdb itself ran the reads through MiXCR, one entry per CDR3 protein. The table records hundreds of thousands of distinct CDR3 sequences, roughly 26% of them present only once. Sequences were obtained from CD8+ T cells from PBMCs. These receptors were collected from a human donor in good health (CMV status not recorded). Some clones in this sample may be carry-over from other donors' samples.

This clonotype occurred a few times. The chain uses TRBV7-8 and TRBJ1-5; possible D gene TRBD1, 5 bases. The CDR3 runs 17 residues. V was trimmed by 4 bases and J by 0 bases, leaving 16 bases between them. Germline CDR1 reads SGHVS; CDR2 reads FQNEAQ. CDR3 bases: TGTGCCAGCAGCTCTTCCATCCGGGACGTTAGCAATCAGCCCCAGCATTTT. It translates to CASSSSIRDVSNQPQHF.

The chain couples TRBV15 to TRBJ2-2, with D possibly called TRBD1 or TRBD2 (5 bases each). The germline V gene has CDR1 LNHNV and CDR2 YYDKDF (reference sequence). The V end was cut by 7 bases, the J end by 5 bases, with 11 bases between. CDR3 length: 13 residues. As DNA, the CDR3 is TGTGCCACCAACAAGAGGGGAACCGGGGAGCTGTTTTTT. Translation gives CATNKRGTGELFF. The complete variable domain, with remaining parts taken from reference TRBV15 and TRBJ2-2, reads DAMVIQNPRYQVTQFGKPVTLSCSQTLNHNVMYWYQQKSSQAPKLLFHYYDKDFNNEADTPDNFQSRRPNTSFCFLDIRSPGLGDTAMYLCATNKRGTGELFFGEGSRLTVL.